This T cell receptor beta chain was sequenced in a study of control samples from healthy donors and cancer patients. Per the germline V gene, CDR1 is MDHEN and CDR2 is SYDVKM. The CDR3 runs 13 residues. V was pared by 8 bases and J by 3 bases, with 14 bases between. Only in-frame clones appear in the TCRdb table, and some are missing; sequencing was by immunoSEQ multiplex PCR. The top ten hold under 14% of the sample, which has 70,000 to 85,000 clones, 75% to 85% seen once. V usage is TRBV28 and J usage is TRBJ2-7; possibly TRBD1 for D (7 bases). The sequenced sample consisted of PBMCs. This receptor was taken from a man in his sixties with head and neck cancer. The CDR3 reads CASVSGGNYEQYF. The CDR3 DNA is TGTGCCAGCGTTTCAGGGGGGAACTACGAGCAGTACTTC. The full variable domain, its missing parts supplied by reference TRBV28 and TRBJ2-7, is DVKVTQSSRYLVKRTGEKVFLECVQDMDHENMFWYRQDPGLGLRLIYFSYDVKMKEKGDIPEGYSVSREKKERFSLILESASTNQTSMYLCASVSGGNYEQYFGPGTRLTVT.